What follows are 2 T cell receptor beta chains derived from one specimen sequenced in a study of CD4 T cells in relation to SARS-CoV-2 and coronaviruses. CD4+ T cells from unexposed donors were obtained before the COVID-19 pandemic (2011-2018). Isolation of CD4+ T cells took place after less than 13 days in culture. These TCRs are of unknown antigen specificity. Some clones are missing from TCRdb's copy, which holds only in-frame ones; the method was immunoSEQ multiplex PCR. Of about 26,000 clones listed, 73% were seen once; the top ten hold roughly 21%. The sequenced sample consisted of CD4+ T cells from PBMCs, cultured in vitro. All receptors come from a human donor in good health.

This clone has only a few counts. The chain is built from TRBV27 and TRBJ1-1, with D perhaps TRBD1 (5 bases). V was shortened by 6 bases and J by 4 bases, with 12 bases between the two germline ends. This CDR3 contains 13 residues. Germline CDR1 reads MNHEY; CDR2 reads SMNVEV (reference sequence). CDR3 bases: TGTGCCAGCAGGTTGAGGGGAGGCACTGAAGCTTTCTTT. Protein product: CASRLRGGTEAFF.

This clone appeared a few times. J is TRBJ2-6 and V is TRBV16; D might be TRBD2 (6 bases). Germline V lookup: CDR1 KGHSY, CDR2 FQNENV. The CDR3 totals 16 residues. Between the trimmed V and J ends, which lost 0 bases and 1 base, there was a span of 7 bases. The CDR3 here is CASSQSGGSGANVLTF. For the CDR3, the DNA is TGTGCCAGCAGCCAATCTGGGGGGTCTGGGGCCAACGTCCTGACTTTC. Based on the CDR3 plus reference TRBV16 and TRBJ2-6, the full variable domain is GEEVAQTPKHLVRGEGQKAKLYCAPIKGHSYVFWYQQVLKNEFKFLISFQNENVFDETGMPKERFSAKCLPNSPCSLEIQATKLEDSAVYFCASSQSGGSGANVLTFGAGSRLTVL.